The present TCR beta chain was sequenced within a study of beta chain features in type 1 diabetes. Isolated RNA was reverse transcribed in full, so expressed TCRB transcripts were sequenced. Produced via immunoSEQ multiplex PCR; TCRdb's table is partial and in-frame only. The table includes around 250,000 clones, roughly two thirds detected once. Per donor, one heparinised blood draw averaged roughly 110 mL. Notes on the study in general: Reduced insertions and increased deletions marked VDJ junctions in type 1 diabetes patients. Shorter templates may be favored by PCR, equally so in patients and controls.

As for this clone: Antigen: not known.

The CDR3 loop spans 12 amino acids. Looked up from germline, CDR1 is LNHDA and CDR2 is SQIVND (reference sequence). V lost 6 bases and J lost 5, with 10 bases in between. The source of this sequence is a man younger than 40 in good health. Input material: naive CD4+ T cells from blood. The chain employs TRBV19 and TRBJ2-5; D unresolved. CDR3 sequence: CASRGFYETQYF. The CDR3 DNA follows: TGTGCCAGTAGGGGTTTTTATGAGACCCAGTACTTC. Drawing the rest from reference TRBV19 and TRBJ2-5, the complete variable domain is DGGITQSPKYLFRKEGQNVTLSCEQNLNHDAMYWYRQDPGQGLRLIYYSQIVNDFQKGDIAEGYSVSREKKESFPLTVTSAQKNPTAFYLCASRGFYETQYFGPGTRLLVL.